This is a list of T cell receptor beta chains from one sample in a study of T-cell reconstitution after alpha-beta-depleted transplantation in children. MiXCR was run by TCRdb on the PCR reads, yielding one entry per CDR3 protein. The sample includes 800,000 to 1,000,000 distinct CDR3 sequences, roughly 31% of them seen just once. The sample consisted of PBMCs, mostly from graft donor cells, taken 360 days after TCRalphabeta/CD19-depleted stem cell transplant. These receptors were taken from a boy in the first two years of life who had a stem cell transplant for SCID, so the T cells may come from the graft donor. The CDR3 runs from the conserved cysteine through the conserved F or W. The D gene is left open where the match is weak. A row's size may be missing; if present it is once, few, many or a size class.

NA	TRBJ1-1	NA	TRBV29-1	TGCAGCGTTGAAGGGGGAAACCTCTGGGCTGAAGCTTTCTTT	CSVEGGNLWAEAFF
NA	TRBJ2-2	NA	TRBV5-1	TGCGCCAGCAGTAACCCGGCGATCGGGACCGGGGAGCTGTTTTTT	CASSNPAIGTGELFF
NA	TRBJ1-1	many	TRBV15	TGTGCCACCAGCAGAGGCATCAAGGGGAACACTGAAGCTTTCTTT	CATSRGIKGNTEAFF
NA	TRBJ2-7	NA	TRBV28	TGTGCCAGCAGTTTCGAGGGCGCAGGGTCTTACGAGCAGTACTTC	CASSFEGAGSYEQYF
TRBD1	TRBJ2-7	few	TRBV12-3/TRBV12-4	TGTGCCAGCAGTGGGCGAGGGGGCTTCTCCTACGAGCAGTACTTC	CASSGRGGFSYEQYF
NA	TRBJ1-4	few	TRBV7-9	TGTGCCAGCAGCTTAATTCGGCAGAGGGCAAATGAAAAACTGTTTTTT	CASSLIRQRANEKLFF
TRBD1	TRBJ2-1	NA	TRBV6-1	TGTGCCAGCAGTGCACAGGGGACCGCCTACAATGAGCAGTTCTTC	CASSAQGTAYNEQFF
NA	TRBJ2-7	few	TRBV5-1	TGCGCCAGCAGCTGGCAGACAGCCGGGATCTCCTACGAGCAGTACTTC	CASSWQTAGISYEQYF
TRBD2	TRBJ2-1	few	TRBV9	TGTGCCAGCAGCGTAGTTATAGCGGGGGGGCGTATTCCCCACAATGAGCAGTTCTTC	CASSVVIAGGRIPHNEQFF
NA	TRBJ1-3	NA	TRBV10-3	TGTGCCATCAGTGTCACAGGAAACACCATATATTTT	CAISVTGNTIYF
TRBD1	TRBJ2-5	many	TRBV5-1	TGCGCCAGCAGCTTTACAGGGGGCGAAGAGACCCAGTACTTC	CASSFTGGEETQYF
TRBD1	TRBJ1-1	NA	TRBV5-1	TGCGCCAGTAGAACGACAGGGGGGAATGAAGCTTTCTTT	CASRTTGGNEAFF
NA	TRBJ2-1	NA	TRBV20-1	TGCAGTGCTAACCCGCAGGGGCAAAGCTCCTACAATGAGCAGTTCTTC	CSANPQGQSSYNEQFF
NA	TRBJ1-1	few	TRBV5-1	TGCGCCAGCAGCTTGCAGGTCGGGTCGAACACTGAAGCTTTCTTT	CASSLQVGSNTEAFF
TRBD1	TRBJ2-1	few	TRBV5-1	TGCGCCAGCAGCTTGGCCGGTGGGACAGGGGGAAGTCATGAGCAGTTCTTC	CASSLAGGTGGSHEQFF
NA	TRBJ2-3	many	TRBV20-1	TGCAGTGCTAGTGGGGGTCGCACAGATACGCAGTATTTT	CSASGGRTDTQYF
TRBD1	TRBJ2-7	NA	TRBV4-1	TGCGCCAGCAGCCAAGTTCGGGACAGGCCCTACGAGCAGTACTTC	CASSQVRDRPYEQYF
NA	TRBJ2-5	many	TRBV7-8	TGTGCCAGCAGCTCCTCAGTAGGGCTCCAAGAGACCCAGTACTTC	CASSSSVGLQETQYF
TRBD2	TRBJ2-1	NA	TRBV3-1	TGTGCCAGCAGCCAACCGGGACTAGCTTCCTATGAGCAGTTCTTC	CASSQPGLASYEQFF
NA	TRBJ2-3	NA	TRBV11-1	TGTGCCAGCAGCTTTGTACACCGGGGGTTCGTCGGTCCCAGCACAGATACGCAGTATTTT	CASSFVHRGFVGPSTDTQYF
TRBD1	TRBJ1-1	NA	TRBV18	TGTGCCAGCTCACCCTCCGGGACAGGGGTCATGAACACTGAAGCTTTCTTT	CASSPSGTGVMNTEAFF
TRBD1	TRBJ2-7	NA	TRBV28	TGTGCCAGCAGTTCTCCGGGACAGGGAGGCTCCGAGCAGTACTTC	CASSSPGQGGSEQYF
TRBD2	TRBJ2-5	few	TRBV4-1	TGCGCCAGCAGCCAGACTAGCGGGGGGCGGGAGACCCAGTACTTC	CASSQTSGGRETQYF
TRBD1	TRBJ2-7	NA	TRBV5-1	TGCGCCAGCAGCCCAAGACAGGGAATGACGGGCGAGCAGTACTTC	CASSPRQGMTGEQYF
NA	TRBJ2-3	few	TRBV5-1	TGCGCCAGCAGCTTGGGACACCTGGGAGATACGCAGTATTTT	CASSLGHLGDTQYF
TRBD2	TRBJ2-5	NA	TRBV25-1	TGTGCCAGCAGTGAACCCAGACCGGGACTAGCGGGGAACCAAGAGACCCAGTACTTC	CASSEPRPGLAGNQETQYF
NA	TRBJ2-7	NA	TRBV4-2	TGTGCCAGCAGCCAAGATTCCCCGGGTTACGAGCAGTACTTC	CASSQDSPGYEQYF
NA	TRBJ1-2	few	TRBV5-5	TGTGCCAGCAGCTCCCCGGGACTAGGTGGCTACACCTTC	CASSSPGLGGYTF
TRBD1	TRBJ1-1	once	TRBV18	TGTGCCAGCTCATCTGGGACAGGGAGGGTGAACACTGAAGCTTTCTTT	CASSSGTGRVNTEAFF
TRBD2	TRBJ2-5	few	TRBV7-2	TGTGCCAGCAGCTTAGCAGGGACTAGCGCGATACCGTTTCAAGAGACCCAGTACTTC	CASSLAGTSAIPFQETQYF
NA	TRBJ1-1	NA	TRBV4-1	TGCGCCAGCAGCCAAGAAAACAACACTGAAGCTTTCTTT	CASSQENNTEAFF
TRBD2	TRBJ2-7	NA	TRBV6-1	TGTGCCAGCAGAAGCACTAGCGGGCCCTCCTACGAGCAGTACTTC	CASRSTSGPSYEQYF
NA	TRBJ2-7	NA	TRBV11-2	TGTGCCAGCAGCTTAACCCGCCCAGGGGCATTGGGCGAGCAGTACTTC	CASSLTRPGALGEQYF
TRBD2	TRBJ2-2	NA	TRBV28	TGTGCCAGCAGTTTAAGACTAGCGGGGAGCGGGGAGCTGTTTTTT	CASSLRLAGSGELFF
NA	TRBJ2-6	NA	TRBV28	TGTGCCAGCAAGAGGGAGTGGGCTGGGGCCAACGTCCTGACTTTC	CASKREWAGANVLTF
TRBD2	TRBJ2-5	NA	TRBV4-2	TGTGCCAGCAGCCGGGCGAGGGCTAGCGGGGGGGAGTACCAAGAGACCCAGTACTTC	CASSRARASGGEYQETQYF
NA	TRBJ1-3	few	TRBV10-3	TGTGCCACCGAACAGGGTGCTGGAAACACCATATATTTT	CATEQGAGNTIYF
NA	TRBJ1-1	NA	TRBV2	TGTGCCAGCGGTAAGACAGTGAACACTGAAGCTTTCTTT	CASGKTVNTEAFF
NA	TRBJ2-3	few	TRBV20-1	TGCAGTACCTCTAGCACAGATACGCAGTATTTT	CSTSSTDTQYF
TRBD1	TRBJ2-3	few	TRBV2	TGTGCCAGCAGCGAAGGACAGGGGACAGATACGCAGTATTTT	CASSEGQGTDTQYF
TRBD2	TRBJ2-3	NA	TRBV4-1	TGCGCCAGCAGCCAAGATCGGCTAGCGGGGATGAGCACAGATACGCAGTATTTT	CASSQDRLAGMSTDTQYF
TRBD2	TRBJ2-2	NA	TRBV7-7	TGTGCCAGCCGTTCGGGAGGCGACACCGGGGAGCTGTTTTTT	CASRSGGDTGELFF
NA	TRBJ2-6	NA	TRBV30	TGTGCCACAATGGTGGACTCTGGGGCCAACGTCCTGACTTTC	CATMVDSGANVLTF
NA	TRBJ2-5	NA	TRBV4-1	TGCGCCAGCAGCCATCGGCAGGGTGCTCAAGAGACCCAGTACTTC	CASSHRQGAQETQYF
TRBD2	TRBJ2-3	NA	TRBV4-1	TGCGCCAGCAGCCAAGTGGGGACTAGCGGGGCAGATACGCAGTATTTT	CASSQVGTSGADTQYF
TRBD1	TRBJ1-6	few	TRBV20-1	TGCAGTGCCCAAGGGGGACAGTATTCACCCCTCCACTTT	CSAQGGQYSPLHF
TRBD2	TRBJ2-7	NA	TRBV4-1	TGCGCCAGCAGCCAAGATCCCTGGACTAGCGGGATCCTATACGAGCAGTACTTC	CASSQDPWTSGILYEQYF
NA	TRBJ1-1	many	TRBV29-1	TGCAGCGTTCAGGACACTGAAGCTTTCTTT	CSVQDTEAFF
TRBD1	TRBJ2-3	few	TRBV20-1	TGCAGTGCCCTCCAGACAGGGAGCGTCACAGATACGCAGTATTTT	CSALQTGSVTDTQYF
TRBD1	TRBJ2-1	once	TRBV6-4	TGTGCCACCAACGGGACAGGGGGCTTTGAGCAGTTCTTC	CATNGTGGFEQFF